The next 29 T cell receptor beta chains were all read from a single sample in a study of blood T cell repertoires in COVID-19. Assay: immunoSEQ multiplex PCR; the TCRdb copy retains only in-frame clones and omits some. This repertoire shows over 35,000 clones, roughly 63% found once; its top ten account for approximately 6.2%. The sequencing input was peripheral blood. Every receptor here comes from an elderly man with acute or convalescent COVID-19.

This clone was seen more than once but under ten times. The rearrangement uses TRBV29-1 and TRBJ2-3; 9 bases line up with TRBD2. Germline V gene data show CDR1 as SQVTM and CDR2 as ANQGSEA. This CDR3 has 12 amino acids. With V trimmed by 3 bases and J by 6 bases, 1 base remained unmatched. DNA for the CDR3: TGCAGCGTTGACGCGGGAGGGGATACGCAGTATTTT. This codes for CSVDAGGDTQYF.

This clone was counted only a few times. The rearrangement links TRBV11-3 to TRBJ2-5; TRBD2 is a possible D gene (6 bases). Trimming stripped 4 bases from V and 1 base from J, with 16 bases between. The CDR3 is 16 residues long. Germline CDR1 and CDR2: SGHNT and YENEEA. The CDR3 DNA sequence: TGTGCCAGCAGCTCCGGGAGAGCTACAATCCAAGAGACCCAGTACTTC. It encodes CASSSGRATIQETQYF.

In this sample, this clone turned up a few times. The V gene is TRBV10-3, the J gene TRBJ1-3, with D maybe TRBD1 (6 bases). Germline-derived CDR1 and CDR2 are ENHRY and SYGVKD. Between the trimmed V and J ends, which lost 6 bases and 7 bases, there was a span of 10 bases. This CDR3 is built from 12 residues. The CDR3 DNA follows: TGTGCCATCAGAACAGGGTCTAACACCATATATTTT. As protein: CAIRTGSNTIYF.

This chain links TRBV7-2 with TRBJ2-1, with 10 nucleotides matching TRBD2. With V trimmed by 3 bases and J by 1 base, 0 bases remained unmatched. The CDR3 contains 15 residues. Germline-derived CDR1 and CDR2 are SGHTA and FQGNSA. CDR3 protein: CASSFSGRSYNEQFF. In DNA, the CDR3 is TGTGCCAGCAGCTTTAGCGGGAGGTCCTACAATGAGCAGTTCTTC.

In its sample, this clone was seen a few times. This chain uses TRBV5-6 with TRBJ2-7; no reliable D call. With 2 bases removed from V and 2 bases from J, the gap between germline ends came to 5 bases. The CDR3 spans 12 residues. The germline CDR1 and CDR2 sequences are SGHDT and YYEEEE. The CDR3 spells CASSLQTYEQYF. The CDR3 DNA reads TGTGCCAGCAGCTTACAAACCTACGAGCAGTACTTC.

The genes are TRBV7-2 and TRBJ2-5; D not resolved. Germline lookup yields CDR1 SGHTA and CDR2 FQGNSA. CDR3 length equals 11 residues. Trimming cost V 5 bases and J 7 bases, with 8 bases left between them. CDR3 nucleotides: TGTGCCAGCAGCCCCCCCGGGACCCAGTACTTC. It encodes CASSPPGTQYF.

The chain links TRBV29-1 to TRBJ1-2; tentative D call: TRBD1 (5 bases). The CDR3 runs 12 residues. The V end lost 4 bases, the J end lost 6 bases, and 12 bases lay between the germline ends. The germline CDR1 and CDR2 sequences are SQVTM and ANQGSEA. This chain's CDR3 is CSVGRERDGYTF. The CDR3 nucleotides read TGCAGCGTTGGCAGGGAGCGGGATGGCTACACCTTC.

The rearrangement links TRBV11-2 to TRBJ2-1; perhaps TRBD2 as D (6 bases). V gave up 6 bases and J gave up 8 bases, with 20 bases separating them. This CDR3 comprises 15 residues. Germline CDR1 reads SGHAT; CDR2 reads FQNNGV. The CDR3 sequence: CASSHQGNREDEQFF. The CDR3 nucleotides are TGTGCCAGCAGTCACCAGGGTAATAGGGAGGATGAGCAGTTCTTC.

The rearrangement joins TRBV5-1 to TRBJ2-3; 7 bases fit TRBD2. The CDR3 is made up of 14 amino acids. Trimming removed 2 bases from V and 3 bases from J; junction bases left unmatched: 3. Germline V gene lookup returns CDR1 SGHRS and CDR2 YFSETQ. The chain's CDR3 is CASSLAGQTDTQYF. In nucleotides, the CDR3 is TGCGCCAGCAGCTTAGCGGGGCAGACAGATACGCAGTATTTT.

The gene calls are TRBV7-9 and TRBJ2-7, with 8 bases lining up with TRBD1. J gave up 7 bases and V 8 bases, and 10 bases lay outside the gene matches. Germline loops: CDR1 SEHNR, CDR2 FQNEAQ (reference sequence). The CDR3 runs to 13 residues. CDR3 DNA: TGTGCCAGCCAGGGGGCAGTCTTTGGGGAGCAGTACTTC. Its protein product is CASQGAVFGEQYF. Using reference TRBV7-9 and TRBJ2-7 for the parts outside the CDR3, the full variable domain is DTGVSQNPRHKITKRGQNVTFRCDPISEHNRLYWYRQTLGQGPEFLTYFQNEAQLEKSRLLSDRFSAERPKGSFSTLEIQRTEQGDSAMYLCASQGAVFGEQYFGPGTRLTVT.

The chain combines TRBV15 with TRBJ2-7, with 9 positions matching TRBD1. With V trimmed by 0 bases and J by 4 bases, 10 bases remained unmatched. Per the germline V gene, CDR1 is LNHNV and CDR2 is YYDKDF (reference sequence). The CDR3 runs to 17 residues. The CDR3 protein is CATSRDARTGAGYEQYF. The CDR3 DNA follows: TGTGCCACCAGCAGAGATGCCAGGACAGGGGCTGGTTACGAGCAGTACTTC.

This chain links TRBV6-2 or TRBV6-3 with TRBJ1-6, with 9 nucleotides matching TRBD1. With 4 bases clipped from V and 11 bases from J, the junction kept 9 bases outside the gene matches. This CDR3 contains 15 residues. Germline V gives CDR1 MNHEY, CDR2 SVGEGT. Here the CDR3 DNA reads TGTGCCAGCAGTTCTGCCGGGACAGGGTTTACACCCCTCCACTTT. It encodes CASSSAGTGFTPLHF.

This chain joins TRBV25-1 and TRBJ2-7; 7 nucleotides agree with TRBD2. V shed 5 bases and J 3 bases; nucleotides not matched to a gene: 13. There are 16 residues in the CDR3. Germline-derived CDR1 and CDR2 are MGHDK and SYGVNS. The CDR3 region has the DNA TGTGCCAGCAGTTCCCCCCTGGGAGGGGCCTTCTACGAGCAGTACTTC. Its protein is CASSSPLGGAFYEQYF.

This sequence joins TRBV5-1 and TRBJ1-2; unclear D gene. V lost 0 bases and J lost 6, with 9 bases in between. The germline V gene has CDR1 SGHRS and CDR2 YFSETQ. The CDR3 runs 13 residues. DNA for the CDR3: TGCGCCAGCAGCTTGGGAGGGATGGATGGCTACACCTTC. Amino acid sequence: CASSLGGMDGYTF.

The chain links TRBV7-8 to TRBJ1-2; TRBD1 agrees at 7 bases. Germline V lookup: CDR1 SGHVS, CDR2 FQNEAQ. The CDR3 is made up of 14 amino acids. The ends lost 5 bases at V and 8 bases at J; junction bases unmatched: 11. The CDR3 bases are TGTGCCAGCAGCCCTTACGACAGGGAGGTGGGCTACACCTTC. As protein: CASSPYDREVGYTF.

The rearrangement joins TRBV6-5 to TRBJ1-2, with TRBD1 as a possible D gene (6 bases). The V gene's germline CDR1 is MNHEY and CDR2 SVGAGI. V lost 7 bases to trimming and J lost 6 bases, with 21 bases between them. This CDR3 contains 15 residues. The CDR3 region has the DNA TGTGCCAGCATTCCACCAGGACAGTCGGAGGATGGCTACACCTTC. Translation gives CASIPPGQSEDGYTF.

This clone was detected a few times. The chain links TRBV12-5 to TRBJ2-7, with a weak D call TRBD2 (6 bases). The CDR3 covers 17 residues. CDR1 LGHNT and CDR2 FRNRAP come from the germline V gene. The germline V and J ends were trimmed by 1 base and 1 base, with 17 bases remaining between them. This chain's CDR3 is CASGLATSSAYSYEQYF. The CDR3, as DNA: TGTGCTAGTGGTTTGGCAACGTCTAGCGCCTATTCCTACGAGCAGTACTTC.

This chain uses TRBV5-1 with TRBJ2-7; TRBD1 agrees at 10 bases. The CDR3 spans 13 residues. The germline CDR1 and CDR2 sequences are SGHRS and YFSETQ. Trimming cost V 3 bases and J 3 bases; bases outside gene matches: 0. This chain's CDR3 is CASSWTGGYEQYF. The CDR3 DNA reads TGCGCCAGCAGCTGGACAGGGGGCTACGAGCAGTACTTC.

This rearrangement joins TRBV19 to TRBJ1-2, with D uncertain. CDR1 LNHDA and CDR2 SQIVND come from the germline V gene (reference sequence). Trimming cost V 6 bases and J 0 bases, with 8 bases left between them. This CDR3 region has 13 residues. The CDR3 sequence is CASRSGANYGYTF. The CDR3 nucleotides read TGTGCCAGTAGGTCCGGGGCTAACTATGGCTACACCTTC.

V is TRBV5-4 and J is TRBJ2-7, with 9 bases fitting TRBD2. Germline V gene data show CDR1 as SGHNT and CDR2 as YYREEE (reference sequence). CDR3 length: 14 amino acids. The V gene end was trimmed by 5 bases and the J gene end by 3 bases; junction bases not matched to a gene: 6. In DNA, the CDR3 is TGTGCCAGCAGTCCCGGCGGGGGGGACTACGAGCAGTACTTC. Translating gives CASSPGGGDYEQYF.

The chain recombines TRBV5-1 with TRBJ2-2; 10 positions match TRBD2. Germline V gene lookup returns CDR1 SGHRS and CDR2 YFSETQ. Trimming took 3 bases from V and 2 from J; bases not matched to a gene: 7. The CDR3 contains 17 residues. CDR3 bases: TGCGCCAGCAGCTCCGCCCCTAGCGGGAGTAACACCGGGGAGCTGTTTTTT. It is translated as CASSSAPSGSNTGELFF.

This clone came up a few times. V is TRBV29-1 and J is TRBJ2-7; 8 positions agree with TRBD1. V trimming: 7 bases; J trimming: 7 bases; junction bases outside the gene matches: 12. The CDR3 sequence is 13 residues long. CDR1 is SQVTM, CDR2 ANQGSEA, per germline. CDR3: CSAQSQGAGEQYF. The CDR3 DNA sequence: TGCAGCGCCCAGAGCCAGGGGGCCGGAGAGCAGTACTTC.

This clone showed up just a few times. V and J are TRBV7-2 and TRBJ1-2, with D tentatively TRBD1 (5 bases). From germline, CDR1 is SGHTA and CDR2 FQGNSA. CDR3 length: 13 residues. Trimming pared 5 bases from V and 8 bases from J, leaving 15 bases between. The CDR3 reads CASSTPRAGGYTF. The CDR3 nucleotides read TGTGCCAGCAGCACCCCCAGGGCGGGGGGCTACACCTTC.

The chain combines TRBV7-2 with TRBJ2-5, with 9 bases lining up with TRBD2. Looked up from germline, CDR1 is SGHTA and CDR2 is FQGNSA. V shed 5 bases and J 5 bases; nucleotides not matched to a gene: 12. The CDR3 length is 16 residues. CDR3 sequence reads: CASSPPLRGGPETQYF. CDR3 DNA sequence: TGTGCCAGCAGCCCTCCTTTGCGGGGGGGCCCGGAGACCCAGTACTTC.

The chain is built from TRBV9 and TRBJ1-1; D gene uncertain. CDR1 is SGDLS, CDR2 YYNGEE, per germline. This CDR3 is 13 amino acids long. V dropped 1 base and J dropped 5 bases, with 9 bases sitting between them. CDR3 amino acids: CASSVSGDTEAFF. The CDR3 bases are TGTGCCAGCAGCGTATCCGGTGATACTGAAGCTTTCTTT.

The V call is TRBV5-3, the J call TRBJ1-2, with 9 bases aligning to TRBD1. TRBV5-3 carries the ORF label, with uncertain function. V shed 5 bases and J 1 base; nucleotides not matched to a gene: 9. The CDR3 has 16 amino acids. This CDR3 is CARRQRTGESNYGYTF. CDR3 bases: TGTGCCAGAAGGCAGAGGACAGGGGAGAGTAACTATGGCTACACCTTC.

The rearrangement links TRBV6-5 to TRBJ1-4, with TRBD1 matching 7 bases. J was trimmed by 5 bases and V by 8 bases; bases with no gene match: 11. Germline V lookup: CDR1 MNHEY, CDR2 SVGAGI. The CDR3 sequence is 15 residues long. The CDR3 DNA is TGTGCCAGCGGATCGACAGGGTCGGCCAATGAAAAACTGTTTTTT. Encoded protein: CASGSTGSANEKLFF.

This clone turned up a few times. The chain carries TRBV7-9 and TRBJ2-1; 11 nucleotides agree with TRBD2. In germline, CDR1 is SEHNR, CDR2 FQNEAQ (reference sequence). CDR3 length: 16 amino acids. V was clipped by 5 bases and J by 5 bases; unmatched bases: 8. This chain's CDR3 is CASSRHSGRVDNEQFF. The CDR3 DNA is TGTGCCAGCAGCCGACATAGCGGGAGGGTGGACAATGAGCAGTTCTTC. Drawing the rest from reference TRBV7-9 and TRBJ2-1, the complete variable domain is DTGVSQNPRHKITKRGQNVTFRCDPISEHNRLYWYRQTLGQGPEFLTYFQNEAQLEKSRLLSDRFSAERPKGSFSTLEIQRTEQGDSAMYLCASSRHSGRVDNEQFFGPGTRLTVL.

V is TRBV5-4 and J is TRBJ2-3; D is perhaps TRBD2 (6 bases). The CDR3 runs 14 residues. Trimming removed 9 bases from V and 4 bases from J, with 18 bases in between. The germline gives CDR1 SGHNT, CDR2 YYREEE (reference sequence). The CDR3 nucleotides read TGTGCCACCCCCACATCTCCGGGGGCAGATACGCAGTATTTT. This codes for CATPTSPGADTQYF.